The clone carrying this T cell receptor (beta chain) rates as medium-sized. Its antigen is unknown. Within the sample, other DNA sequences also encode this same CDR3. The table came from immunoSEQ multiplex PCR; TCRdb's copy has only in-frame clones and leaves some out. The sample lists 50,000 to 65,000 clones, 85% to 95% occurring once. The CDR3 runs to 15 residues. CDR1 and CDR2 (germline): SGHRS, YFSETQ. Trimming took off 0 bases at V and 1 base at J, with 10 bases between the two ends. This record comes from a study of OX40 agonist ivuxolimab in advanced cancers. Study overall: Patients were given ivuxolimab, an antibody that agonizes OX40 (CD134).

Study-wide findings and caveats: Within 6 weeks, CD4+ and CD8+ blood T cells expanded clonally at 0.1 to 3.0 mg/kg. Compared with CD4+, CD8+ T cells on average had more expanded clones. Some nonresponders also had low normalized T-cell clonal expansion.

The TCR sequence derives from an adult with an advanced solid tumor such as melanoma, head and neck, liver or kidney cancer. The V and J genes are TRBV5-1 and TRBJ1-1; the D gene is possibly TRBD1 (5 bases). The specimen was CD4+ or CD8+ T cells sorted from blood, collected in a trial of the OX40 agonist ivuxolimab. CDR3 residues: CASSLVGGSNTEAFF. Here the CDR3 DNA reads TGCGCCAGCAGCTTGGTTGGGGGGTCGAACACTGAAGCTTTCTTT. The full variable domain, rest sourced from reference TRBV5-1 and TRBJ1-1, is KAGVTQTPRYLIKTRGQQVTLSCSPISGHRSVSWYQQTPGQGLQFLFEYFSETQRNKGNFPGRFSGRQFSNSRSEMNVSTLELGDSALYLCASSLVGGSNTEAFFGQGTRLTVV.